A single sample gave rise to the 10 T cell receptor beta chains below, sequenced in a study of identical twins. Each CDR3 protein gets one entry after TCRdb re-called the 5' RACE reads with MiXCR. This sample yields about 660,000 distinct CDR3 sequences, of which under 9% are seen a single time; 0.98% belongs to the top ten. The data were also submitted as part of a second study, on yellow fever vaccine responses in identical twins.

The sequenced material came from PBMCs. The receptors here all came from a woman younger than 30 in good health.

This clonotype has at least ten counts. V usage is TRBV20-1 and J usage is TRBJ2-3; possibly TRBD1 for D (7 bases). This CDR3 spans 18 amino acids. CDR1 and CDR2 (germline): DFQATT, SNEGSKA (reference sequence). Trimming cost V 1 base and J 2 bases, with 22 bases left between them. Here the CDR3 DNA reads TGCAGTGCTAGAGGGGCTAGGGGGCAAAGCGGGTTCACAGATACGCAGTATTTT. This encodes CSARGARGQSGFTDTQYF.

The chain combines TRBV20-1 with TRBJ2-2; D perhaps matches TRBD2 (5 bases). V shed 2 bases and J shed 4 bases, with 8 bases lying between them. The CDR3 spans 13 residues. Per germline, CDR1 DFQATT and CDR2 SNEGSKA (reference sequence). This CDR3 reads CSARTGVTGELFF. In DNA form, the CDR3 reads TGCAGTGCTAGAACCGGGGTCACCGGGGAGCTGTTTTTT.

This clonotype appeared many times. The chain has TRBV12-3 or TRBV12-4 and TRBJ1-1; D gene uncertain. V lost 8 bases and J 1 base, leaving 8 bases between the germline ends. This CDR3 region has 12 residues. This CDR3 reads CASGGWNTEAFF. The CDR3 DNA sequence: TGTGCCAGCGGAGGATGGAACACTGAAGCTTTCTTT.

There are many counts of this clonotype. J is TRBJ2-1 and V is TRBV29-1; D might be TRBD2 (5 bases). Germline-derived CDR1 and CDR2 are SQVTM and ANQGSEA. V lost 2 bases and J 0 bases, leaving 11 bases between the germline ends. CDR3 length: 15 amino acids. CDR3 residues: CSVEYGGFSYNEQFF. CDR3 in DNA: TGCAGCGTTGAATATGGCGGGTTCTCCTACAATGAGCAGTTCTTC.

This clonotype was observed at least ten times. The V and J genes are TRBV24-1 and TRBJ2-5; tentatively, D is TRBD2 (6 bases). Germline CDR1 is KGHDR and CDR2 is SFDVKD. Trimming removed 6 bases from V and 3 bases from J, with 7 bases in between. This CDR3 is 12 amino acids long. The CDR3 region is CATSQREETQYF. The DNA for the CDR3 is TGTGCCACCAGTCAGCGGGAAGAGACCCAGTACTTC.

This clonotype has at least ten counts. The chain uses TRBV7-2 and TRBJ2-7; D might be TRBD1 or TRBD2, each matching 5 bases. Germline-derived CDR1 and CDR2 are SGHTA and FQGNSA. Trimming took off 2 bases at V and 0 bases at J, with 11 bases between the two ends. CDR3 length equals 15 residues. The CDR3 loop reads CASSLRGPSSYEQYF. In nucleotides, the CDR3 is TGTGCCAGCAGCTTACGGGGACCTAGCTCCTACGAGCAGTACTTC.

Only a few counts were recorded for this clonotype. The chain links TRBV19 to TRBJ2-3; 8 positions match TRBD1. CDR3 size: 15 residues. The junction had 13 bases not matched to a gene; V was cut back by 7 bases and J by 7 bases. Germline assignment: CDR1 LNHDA and CDR2 SQIVND (reference sequence). In nucleotides, the CDR3 is TGTGCCAGTAAACGCATGGACAGGGAAGGGAATACGCAGTATTTT. This sequence encodes CASKRMDREGNTQYF. Complete variable domain (other parts from reference TRBV19 and TRBJ2-3): DGGITQSPKYLFRKEGQNVTLSCEQNLNHDAMYWYRQDPGQGLRLIYYSQIVNDFQKGDIAEGYSVSREKKESFPLTVTSAQKNPTAFYLCASKRMDREGNTQYFGPGTRLTVL.

The chain carries TRBV6-6 and TRBJ2-5, with D perhaps TRBD2 (5 bases). V lost 6 bases to trimming and J lost 13 bases, with 18 bases between them. This CDR3 comprises 12 residues. Germline V gives CDR1 MNHNY, CDR2 SVGAGI (reference sequence). Written as DNA, the CDR3 is TGTGCCAGCAGCCCCGGACTCTTCGGCTCGTACTTC. Translation: CASSPGLFGSYF.

Regarding this clonotype: With a much larger clone just one base away, this may be a read error. The rearrangement joins TRBV5-5 to TRBJ1-5, with a possible D match to TRBD1 (5 bases). Per germline, CDR1 SGHKS and CDR2 YYEKEE (reference sequence). V lost 7 bases, J lost 5 bases, and 19 bases lay in between. This CDR3 is built from 15 residues. CDR3 sequence: CASCRNWGEDQPQHF. The CDR3 DNA reads as TGTGCCAGCTGCCGTAACTGGGGGGAGGATCAGCCCCAGCATTTT.

This clonotype has a handful of counts. This rearrangement joins TRBV7-9 to TRBJ2-7; D unclear. V was pared by 1 base and J by 2 bases, with 12 bases between. CDR1 and CDR2 from the germline V gene are SEHNR and FQNEAQ (reference sequence). CDR3 length equals 15 residues. The CDR3 loop is CASSLDVSNTYEQYF. CDR3 nucleotides: TGTGCCAGCAGCTTAGACGTATCAAACACCTACGAGCAGTACTTC.